Included here is one T cell receptor (beta chain) sequence, with context. Its cognate antigen is unknown. The data derive from a study of T cells expressing NK-cell markers. Broader study findings: Dominant NKG2C+ clonotypes were found to form 1.0-7.0% of CD8+ T cells in six donors. Also leading the CD3+CD56-NKG2C+ fraction in a few donors were these clonotypes.

TCRdb reprocessed the 5' RACE reads and reports one entry per CDR3 protein, with no DNA. The sample includes around 470,000 distinct CDR3 sequences. The CDR3 spans 13 residues. In germline, CDR1 is PRHDT, CDR2 FYEKMQ (reference sequence). The rearrangement joins TRBV13 to TRBJ1-4. This clonotype was obtained from a woman aged 50 to 65 in good health. Material: blood T cells: a sorted CD56 or NKG2C T cell subset, CD4+ or CD8+ T cells, or bulk PBMC T cells (not recorded which). CDR3 in amino acids: CASSLETQKKLFF.